The clone carrying this T cell receptor beta chain turned up a few times. These data belong to a study of blood T cells in healthy people across ages. Sample-barcoded 5' priming and a J-beta primer mix drove a second PCR of about 6 to 11 cycles. With 12 random nucleotides, a template-switch adaptor tagged each individual cDNA molecule. All samples yielded 2.5 million or more CDR3-containing paired-end reads. TCRdb re-derived calls from the 5' RACE reads in MiXCR, one entry per CDR3 protein. The sample has some 1.7 million distinct CDR3 sequences; 28% are singletons. Each sample yielded at least 5.5 micrograms of PBMC total RNA. The receptor comes from a woman in her 30s in good health. Source material: blood.

The CDR3 loop reads CASSFSSPVYNSPLHF. CDR3 bases: TGTGCCAGCAGCTTCTCCAGCCCCGTCTATAATTCACCCCTCCACTTT. This chain joins TRBV7-2 and TRBJ1-6; unclear D gene. Trimming took 3 bases from V and 3 from J, leaving 12 bases between them. This CDR3 has 16 amino acids. Germline V gives CDR1 SGHTA, CDR2 FQGNSA.